This T cell receptor (beta chain) is from a study of blood T cell repertoires in COVID-19. Study summary: Sites across the United States, Italy and Spain contributed samples from acute and convalescent COVID-19. PBMCs, B-cell-depleted T cells, or T cells were the source of the cDNA or gDNA that made up the material.

Under the authors' procedure: Amplifying reference gene primers gave estimates of nucleated cell counts. This table comes from immunoSEQ multiplex PCR, and its TCRdb copy is limited to in-frame clones, with some not included. The V and J calls and clone size are taken from that table; D and trimming were inferred from the DNA. Here the sample spans 90,000 to 100,000 clones, approximately 86% being singletons. CDR3 length: 14 amino acids. Germline CDR1 and CDR2: MNHEY and SMNVEV (reference sequence). Trimming cost V 3 bases and J 4 bases, with 11 bases left between them. The TCR sequence derives from an older man with acute or convalescent COVID-19. Sequenced input: peripheral blood. The rearrangement links TRBV27 to TRBJ2-3; tentatively, D is TRBD2 (5 bases). The CDR3 DNA sequence: TGTGCCAGCAGTTTCTATTCTAGCTCAGATACGCAGTATTTT. Translated: CASSFYSSSDTQYF.